The text below deals with one T cell receptor beta chain. Its antigen is unknown. Libraries were UMI-labeled 5' RACE TRB cDNA. TCRdb reprocessed the 5' RACE reads and reports one entry per CDR3 protein, with no DNA. The table for this sample gives about 120,000 distinct CDR3 sequences. Within the CD8+ T cell compartment, naive cells were CD45RO-CCR7+CD27+CD95-. The CDR3 loop spans 15 amino acids. Germline assignment: CDR1 LNHDA and CDR2 SQIVND (reference sequence). The data derive from a study of CXCR3-negative and CXCR3-positive naive CD8 T cells. Across the whole study: The libraries together contributed about 130 million TRB reads, each supplying about 1.5 +/- 0.3 million. Whole-study results and caveats: In CXCR3-positive naive cells, the TRB CDR3s were more hydrophobic than in CXCR3-negative naive cells.

This rearrangement joins TRBV19 to TRBJ1-5. This clonotype originated in a human donor in good health. Some clones in this sample may be carry-over from other donors' samples. Sequenced: naive CXCR3+ CD8+ T cells from blood. Subset in this sample: CD45RO-CCR7+CD27+CD95- naive CD8+ T cells expressing CXCR3 (TNR3+). The CDR3 is CASSIGLQIGQPQHF.